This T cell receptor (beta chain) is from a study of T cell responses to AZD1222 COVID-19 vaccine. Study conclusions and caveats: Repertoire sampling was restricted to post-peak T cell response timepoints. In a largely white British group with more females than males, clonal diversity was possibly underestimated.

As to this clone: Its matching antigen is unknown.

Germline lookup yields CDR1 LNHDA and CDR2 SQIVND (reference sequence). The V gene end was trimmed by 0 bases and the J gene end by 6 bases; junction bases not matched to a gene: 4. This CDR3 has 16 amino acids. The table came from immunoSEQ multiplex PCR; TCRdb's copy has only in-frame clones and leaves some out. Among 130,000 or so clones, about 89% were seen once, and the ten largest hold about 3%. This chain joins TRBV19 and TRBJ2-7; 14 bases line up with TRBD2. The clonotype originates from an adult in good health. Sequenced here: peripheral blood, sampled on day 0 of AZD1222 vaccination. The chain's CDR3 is CASSIEGTSGSPEQYF. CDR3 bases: TGTGCCAGTAGTATAGAAGGGACTAGCGGGAGTCCCGAGCAGTACTTC.